Below, 26 T cell receptor beta chains from the same sample are listed, as sequenced in a study of control samples from healthy donors and cancer patients. Produced via immunoSEQ multiplex PCR; TCRdb's table is partial and in-frame only. The sample has 150,000 or so clones, roughly 90% seen once; the top ten hold 0.65% to 0.75%. The sequencing input was blood. The receptors were sampled from a woman between 25 and 40 years old in good health.

The rearrangement links TRBV18 to TRBJ1-1, with a possible D match to TRBD1 (5 bases). V was trimmed by 4 bases and J by 0 bases, leaving 6 bases between them. The germline CDR1 and CDR2 sequences are KGHSH and LQKENI. This CDR3 is 13 amino acids long. In DNA, the CDR3 is TGTGCCAGCTCACGGGGCATGAACACTGAAGCTTTCTTT. Protein sequence: CASSRGMNTEAFF. Complete variable domain (other parts from reference TRBV18 and TRBJ1-1): NAGVMQNPRHLVRRRGQEARLRCSPMKGHSHVYWYRQLPEEGLKFMVYLQKENIIDESGMPKERFSAEFPKEGPSILRIQQVVRGDSAAYFCASSRGMNTEAFFGQGTRLTVV.

The chain combines TRBV6-6 with TRBJ2-3; D unclear. The V gene's germline CDR1 is MNHNY and CDR2 SVGAGI (reference sequence). This CDR3 contains 14 residues. Trimming took 11 bases from V and 0 from J, leaving 15 bases between them. The CDR3 nucleotides are TGTGCCTCCCGGTCCCGACTCAGCACAGATACGCAGTATTTT. Its translation is CASRSRLSTDTQYF.

This clone was detected once. The CDR3 sequence: CASSTTGFSSYEQYF. CDR3 nucleotide sequence: TGTGCCAGCAGTACCACGGGTTTCAGCTCCTACGAGCAGTACTTC. V gene TRBV28 combines with J gene TRBJ2-7; D call uncertain. Trimming took 5 bases from V and 0 from J, leaving 14 bases between them. The CDR3 is 15 amino acids. Germline CDR1 and CDR2: MDHEN and SYDVKM. Looking up the rest from reference TRBV28 and TRBJ2-7 gives the full variable domain: DVKVTQSSRYLVKRTGEKVFLECVQDMDHENMFWYRQDPGLGLRLIYFSYDVKMKEKGDIPEGYSVSREKKERFSLILESASTNQTSMYLCASSTTGFSSYEQYFGPGTRLTVT.

The CDR3 sequence is CASSIEATGSTYEQYF. The CDR3 nucleotides are TGTGCCAGTAGTATAGAGGCGACGGGCTCCACCTACGAGCAGTACTTC. V is TRBV19 and J is TRBJ2-7; D uncertain. Germline CDR1 is LNHDA and CDR2 is SQIVND (reference sequence). Trimming stripped 0 bases from V and 2 bases from J, with 14 bases between. The CDR3 length is 16 residues.

J is TRBJ2-4 and V is TRBV21-1; TRBD2, the table's D call, lacks a check against the DNA. TRBV21-1 is labeled a pseudogene. CDR3 length: 18 amino acids. The chain's CDR3 is CASSIRLAGEGTKNIQYF. The CDR3, as DNA: TGTGCCAGCAGCATTCGACTAGCGGGAGAGGGGACCAAAAACATTCAGTACTTC.

The chain uses TRBV5-4 and TRBJ1-1; no clear D. The CDR3 runs to 13 residues. V shed 4 bases and J shed 4 bases, with 11 bases lying between them. Germline V CDR1 and CDR2: SGHNT, YYREEE (reference sequence). The DNA for the CDR3 is TGTGCCAGCAGCAATCAGGTATCCACTGAAGCTTTCTTT. Translation gives CASSNQVSTEAFF. The entire variable domain, with the rest obtained from reference TRBV5-4 and TRBJ1-1, is as follows: ETGVTQSPTHLIKTRGQQVTLRCSSQSGHNTVSWYQQALGQGPQFIFQYYREEENGRGNFPPRFSGLQFPNYSSELNVNALELDDSALYLCASSNQVSTEAFFGQGTRLTVV.

The rearrangement links TRBV28 to TRBJ2-5, with 7 bases aligning to TRBD2. Germline V gene sequence: CDR1 MDHEN, CDR2 SYDVKM. This CDR3 comprises 15 residues. After removal of 7 bases from V and 5 bases from J, the junction contained 13 bases not matched to a gene. The CDR3 loop reads CASTLTAGEAETQYF. The CDR3 nucleotides are TGTGCCAGCACCCTCACCGCGGGGGAAGCGGAGACCCAGTACTTC.

The chain combines TRBV7-9 with TRBJ2-5, with 9 bases identical to TRBD1. In germline, CDR1 is SEHNR, CDR2 FQNEAQ (reference sequence). V trimming: 5 bases; J trimming: 0 bases; junction bases outside the gene matches: 4. The CDR3 length is 15 residues. The CDR3 protein is CASSTTGGYQETQYF. The CDR3 DNA reads TGTGCCAGCAGCACGACAGGGGGGTACCAAGAGACCCAGTACTTC.

The chain joins TRBV5-4 to TRBJ2-1, with TRBD1 matching over 7 bases. Germline CDR1 SGHNT, CDR2 YYREEE (reference sequence). The ends lost 5 bases at V and 4 bases at J; junction bases unmatched: 3. This CDR3 has 13 amino acids. As DNA, the CDR3 is TGTGCCAGCAGGGACAGGAATTACAATGAGCAGTTCTTC. Amino acids: CASRDRNYNEQFF.

The V and J genes are TRBV6-5 and TRBJ1-6, with 10 bases aligning to TRBD1. CDR1 and CDR2 from the germline V gene are MNHEY and SVGAGI. CDR3 length: 14 residues. V gave up 6 bases and J gave up 9 bases; unmatched junction bases: 5. DNA of the CDR3: TGTGCCAGCAGGGGACAGGGGTGGAGTTCACCCCTCCACTTT. It is translated as CASRGQGWSSPLHF.

The chain links TRBV28 to TRBJ2-1; D remains ambiguous. The CDR3 has 14 amino acids. Germline lookup yields CDR1 MDHEN and CDR2 SYDVKM. V lost 7 bases to trimming and J lost 1 base, with 11 bases between them. The CDR3 coding sequence is TGTGCCAGCAAAGCGATGAGTTCCTACAATGAGCAGTTCTTC. This encodes CASKAMSSYNEQFF.

Written as DNA, the CDR3 is TGCGCCAGCAGCCCAGGGGTCATACAACAGGGGCTTAACACTGAAGCTTTCTTT. It yields the protein CASSPGVIQQGLNTEAFF. The chain combines TRBV4-1 with TRBJ1-1, with 7 bases fitting TRBD1. This CDR3 region has 18 residues. J was trimmed by 2 bases and V by 4 bases; bases with no gene match: 16. The V gene's germline CDR1 is MGHRA and CDR2 YSYEKL.

The DNA of the CDR3 is TGTGCCAGCAGCATAGACAGGGGGCGGGGTGAAAAACTGTTTTTT. This codes for CASSIDRGRGEKLFF. The gene calls are TRBV7-8 and TRBJ1-4; TRBD1 matches at 10 bases. Germline V gene sequence: CDR1 SGHVS, CDR2 FQNEAQ. The trim removed 5 bases at V and 7 bases at J, leaving 7 bases unmatched. The CDR3 length is 15 residues.

This sequence joins TRBV6-1 and TRBJ1-3; 7 bases map to TRBD1. The germline gives CDR1 MNHNS, CDR2 SASEGT. V shed 1 base and J 0 bases; nucleotides not matched to a gene: 3. CDR3 size: 16 residues. For the CDR3, the DNA is TGTGCCAGCAGTGAAGGACAGGGTTCCTCTGGAAACACCATATATTTT. This translates into CASSEGQGSSGNTIYF.

This clone was seen a single time. V gene TRBV2 combines with J gene TRBJ1-3; D is perhaps TRBD1 (5 bases). The germline V gene has CDR1 SNHLY and CDR2 FYNNEI. CDR3 length: 14 residues. The V end was cut by 4 bases, the J end by 2 bases, with 9 bases between. CDR3 nucleotide sequence: TGTGCCAGCAGTGCCGGGGCTGCTGGAAACACCATATATTTT. It specifies CASSAGAAGNTIYF.

The rearrangement links TRBV7-8 to TRBJ2-5; 8 bases align to TRBD2. The CDR3 has 18 residues. V trimming: 1 base; J trimming: 3 bases; junction bases outside the gene matches: 13. Per germline, CDR1 SGHVS and CDR2 FQNEAQ. The CDR3 is CASSLVEVWAGGEETQYF. For the CDR3, the DNA is TGTGCCAGCAGCTTAGTGGAGGTGTGGGCCGGGGGGGAAGAGACCCAGTACTTC.

V usage is TRBV29-1 and J usage is TRBJ1-3; D unresolved. The V end lost 5 bases, the J end lost 3 bases, and 5 bases lay between the germline ends. Germline V gene lookup returns CDR1 SQVTM and CDR2 ANQGSEA. CDR3 length: 11 amino acids. The CDR3 bases are TGCAGCGTTCCTCGTGGAAACACCATATATTTT. It translates to CSVPRGNTIYF.

This chain joins TRBV5-1 and TRBJ1-6; D ambiguous. This CDR3 is 16 amino acids long. Trimming removed 0 bases from V and 6 bases from J, with 13 bases in between. Germline assignment: CDR1 SGHRS and CDR2 YFSETQ. CDR3 in DNA: TGCGCCAGCAGCTTGGGTTGGGCTTGGCCTAATTCACCCCTCCACTTT. Translating it yields CASSLGWAWPNSPLHF.

V usage is TRBV11-2 and J usage is TRBJ1-1, with D uncertain. The V and J ends lost 5 bases and 10 bases respectively, with 17 bases between them. From germline, CDR1 is SGHAT and CDR2 FQNNGV. The CDR3 is made up of 13 amino acids. The DNA of the CDR3 is TGTGCCAGCAGCCCATCCAGACAACATCGAGCTTTCTTT. Encoded protein: CASSPSRQHRAFF.

The CDR3, as DNA: TGTGCCAGCAGTGGGGCACGGGGACCCCGAGGGACCCAGTACTTC. As protein: CASSGARGPRGTQYF. The chain couples TRBV2 to TRBJ2-5, with D perhaps matching TRBD1 or TRBD2 (5 bases each). The germline V gene has CDR1 SNHLY and CDR2 FYNNEI. This CDR3 spans 15 amino acids. The V end was cut by 4 bases, the J end by 7 bases, with 19 bases between.

The V and J genes are TRBV11-2 and TRBJ2-2; D possibly corresponds to TRBD2 (6 bases). The V gene lost 1 base and the J gene lost 6 bases, with 12 bases spanning the gap. CDR1 and CDR2 (germline): SGHAT, FQNNGV. The CDR3 is 15 residues long. In nucleotides, the CDR3 is TGTGCCAGCAGCTTAGCCGGGAGTTCATCCGGGGAGCTGTTTTTT. It encodes CASSLAGSSSGELFF.

The V call is TRBV5-4, the J call TRBJ2-3, with D unclear. V lost 2 bases, J lost 0 bases, and 13 bases lay in between. The CDR3 loop spans 16 amino acids. Germline V gives CDR1 SGHNT, CDR2 YYREEE (reference sequence). CDR3: CASSLKAASSTDTQYF. The CDR3 coding sequence is TGTGCCAGCAGCTTAAAGGCAGCTAGTAGCACAGATACGCAGTATTTT.

The chain employs TRBV5-1 and TRBJ1-2; 7 bases fit TRBD1. V lost 0 bases to trimming and J lost 4 bases; unmatched junction nucleotides: 6. The CDR3 consists of 15 residues. Germline loops: CDR1 SGHRS, CDR2 YFSETQ. In nucleotides, the CDR3 is TGCGCCAGCAGCTTGGTAGACAGGGCTACCTATGGCTACACCTTC. Its translation: CASSLVDRATYGYTF.

This chain joins TRBV6-6 and TRBJ2-1; D possibly corresponds to TRBD2 (6 bases). In germline, CDR1 is MNHNY, CDR2 SVGAGI (reference sequence). The CDR3 covers 14 residues. Trimming removed 6 bases from V and 6 bases from J, with 15 bases in between. The CDR3 protein is CASRGRAGPNEQFF. In nucleotides, the CDR3 is TGTGCCAGCAGAGGTCGGGCGGGGCCCAATGAGCAGTTCTTC.

The chain combines TRBV30 with TRBJ2-5, with 12 positions matching TRBD2. Germline loops: CDR1 GTSNPN, CDR2 SVGIG (reference sequence). This CDR3 region has 14 residues. Germline trimming cut 4 bases from V and 3 bases from J; bases unmatched to any gene: 3. CDR3 coding DNA: TGTGCCTGGAACAGACTAGCGGGAGAAGAGACCCAGTACTTC. As protein: CAWNRLAGEETQYF.

The V gene is TRBV28, the J gene TRBJ2-1; 8 bases align to TRBD1. CDR1 MDHEN and CDR2 SYDVKM come from the germline V gene. The CDR3 runs 16 residues. V trimming: 2 bases; J trimming: 6 bases; junction bases outside the gene matches: 9. The chain's CDR3 is CASSLPYSTGVNEQFF. CDR3 nucleotide sequence: TGTGCCAGCAGTTTACCCTATTCGACAGGGGTCAATGAGCAGTTCTTC.